The rows below give T cell receptor beta chains drawn from one sample of a study of PD-L1 blockade in urothelial cancer. Some clones are missing from TCRdb's copy, which holds only in-frame ones; the method was immunoSEQ multiplex PCR. The sample lists tens of thousands of clones; 79% were seen once. This specimen consisted of PBMCs, obtained around atezolizumab (anti-PD-L1) treatment. The receptors here all came from a man in his 70s with urothelial cancer. CDR3s include the opening cysteine and the closing phenylalanine or tryptophan. D genes are given only for firm matches. Clone size is not always given. Where it is, it says once, few, many or a class for expanded clones.

cdr3_nt: TGCGCCAGCAGCTTGGCCAAAGGCCCCCAGCGCGGTGAGCAGTTCTTC; cdr3_aa: CASSLAKGPQRGEQFF; j_call: TRBJ2-1; clone_size: once; d_call: .; v_call: TRBV5-1
cdr3_nt: TGCGCCAGCAGCCCGGGACTTAACACCGGGGAGCTGTTTTTT; cdr3_aa: CASSPGLNTGELFF; j_call: TRBJ2-2; clone_size: few; d_call: .; v_call: TRBV5-1
cdr3_nt: TGTGCCAGCAGCTTAGATCAGCCCCAGCATTTT; cdr3_aa: CASSLDQPQHF; j_call: TRBJ1-5; clone_size: .; d_call: .; v_call: TRBV6-1
cdr3_nt: TGTGCCAGCAGCTTAGATGGCGGGATATGGGAGCAGTACTTC; cdr3_aa: CASSLDGGIWEQYF; j_call: TRBJ2-7; clone_size: .; d_call: .; v_call: TRBV7-2
cdr3_nt: TGTGCCAGCACATGGACAGGGCGGGCCTACGAGCAGTACTTC; cdr3_aa: CASTWTGRAYEQYF; j_call: TRBJ2-7; clone_size: .; d_call: TRBD1; v_call: TRBV28
cdr3_nt: TGCGCCAGCAGCTTGGGAGGGCTAGCGGGAGGACTGCAGTTCTTC; cdr3_aa: CASSLGGLAGGLQFF; j_call: TRBJ2-1; clone_size: .; d_call: TRBD2; v_call: TRBV5-1
cdr3_nt: TGTGCCAGCAGCGTCGGACACGGGAACACTGAAGCTTTCTTT; cdr3_aa: CASSVGHGNTEAFF; j_call: TRBJ1-1; clone_size: .; d_call: .; v_call: TRBV9
cdr3_nt: TGTGCCAGCAGTGGGGTGACAGAAGATTTT; cdr3_aa: CASSGVTEDF; j_call: TRBJ1-4; clone_size: .; d_call: .; v_call: TRBV6-5
cdr3_nt: TGTGCCAGCAGCCGGGACAGGGTAGCAGAAAAACTGTTTTTT; cdr3_aa: CASSRDRVAEKLFF; j_call: TRBJ1-4; clone_size: few; d_call: TRBD1; v_call: TRBV7-6
cdr3_nt: TGTGCCAGCAGCTTAGTTCTGGGGACAGTGCACAATGAGCAGTTCTTC; cdr3_aa: CASSLVLGTVHNEQFF; j_call: TRBJ2-1; clone_size: .; d_call: TRBD1; v_call: TRBV7-8
cdr3_nt: TGTGCCAGCAGCCTCCACCCAGGAACTGAAGCTTTCTTT; cdr3_aa: CASSLHPGTEAFF; j_call: TRBJ1-1; clone_size: .; d_call: .; v_call: TRBV14
cdr3_nt: TGCGCCAGCAGCTTTAGCGGGAGCTCCTACAATGAGCAGTTCTTC; cdr3_aa: CASSFSGSSYNEQFF; j_call: TRBJ2-1; clone_size: .; d_call: TRBD2; v_call: TRBV5-1
cdr3_nt: TGTGCCAGCAGCTTGAACCGGCAGGTCCAAGAGACCCAGTACTTC; cdr3_aa: CASSLNRQVQETQYF; j_call: TRBJ2-5; clone_size: .; d_call: .; v_call: TRBV5-8
cdr3_nt: TGTGCCAGCAGCCTAAATACAGGGGGCACCGGGGAGCTGTTTTTT; cdr3_aa: CASSLNTGGTGELFF; j_call: TRBJ2-2; clone_size: .; d_call: TRBD1; v_call: TRBV11-2
cdr3_nt: TGTGCCTGGAGTGCCGGGGAACACAATGAGCAGTTCTTC; cdr3_aa: CAWSAGEHNEQFF; j_call: TRBJ2-1; clone_size: .; d_call: .; v_call: TRBV30
cdr3_nt: TGTGCCAGCAGCTTAAGGGGGCGGGGAACCCAGTACTTC; cdr3_aa: CASSLRGRGTQYF; j_call: TRBJ2-5; clone_size: .; d_call: .; v_call: TRBV5-4
cdr3_nt: TGTGCCAGTTCCAACAGGGGCTACTCTGGAAACACCATATATTTT; cdr3_aa: CASSNRGYSGNTIYF; j_call: TRBJ1-3; clone_size: .; d_call: TRBD1; v_call: TRBV6-6